One and the same sample provided the 9 T cell receptor beta chains below, sequenced in a study of a mutant IDH1 vaccine in newly diagnosed glioma. The time point here: baseline, week 1 (first vaccination visit). As to treatment: pre-vaccination baseline after standard-of-care therapy. Some clones are missing from TCRdb's copy, which holds only in-frame ones; the method was immunoSEQ multiplex PCR. The sample records 45,000 to 60,000 clones, around three quarters being singletons. The sample consisted of PBMCs, taken from a glioma patient treated with radiotherapy, temozolomide or both. Source of these receptors: a woman in her thirties or forties with glioma.

The chain uses TRBV6-5 and TRBJ2-7; D not certain. The CDR3 consists of 12 residues. The V gene's germline CDR1 is MNHEY and CDR2 SVGAGI. Trimming took off 6 bases at V and 2 bases at J, with 8 bases between the two ends. This CDR3 is CASRQNTYEQYF. The CDR3 coding sequence is TGTGCCAGCAGACAGAACACCTACGAGCAGTACTTC.

In this sample, this clone turned up once. The rearrangement links TRBV9 to TRBJ2-7, with D hard to call. Trimming pared 4 bases from V and 1 base from J, leaving 9 bases between. The length of the CDR3 is 13 residues. Per the germline V gene, CDR1 is SGDLS and CDR2 is YYNGEE. CDR3 residues: CASSPVPSYEQYF. In nucleotides, the CDR3 is TGTGCCAGCAGCCCAGTCCCATCCTACGAGCAGTACTTC.

This chain connects TRBV10-3 to TRBJ2-6; 9 nucleotides agree with TRBD1. This CDR3 contains 20 residues. V trimming: 0 bases; J trimming: 0 bases; junction bases outside the gene matches: 9. Germline loops: CDR1 ENHRY, CDR2 SYGVKD. The CDR3 region is CAISESTGQGAPSGANVLTF. Written as DNA, the CDR3 is TGTGCCATCAGTGAGTCGACGGGACAGGGTGCCCCCTCTGGGGCCAACGTCCTGACTTTC.

V usage is TRBV13 and J usage is TRBJ1-2; 8 positions agree with TRBD1. J gave up 5 bases and V 3 bases, and 11 bases lay outside the gene matches. This CDR3 contains 16 residues. The germline V gene has CDR1 PRHDT and CDR2 FYEKMQ (reference sequence). CDR3 coding DNA: TGTGCCAGCAGCTTTGGCCCGACAGGGGTCGATTATGGCTACACCTTC. Its protein product is CASSFGPTGVDYGYTF.

The CDR3 DNA is TGTGCCTGGGGGGAGCGGTACGAGCAGTACTTC. It is translated as CAWGERYEQYF. The chain combines TRBV30 with TRBJ2-7; TRBD2 is a possible D gene (5 bases). Germline V gene lookup returns CDR1 GTSNPN and CDR2 SVGIG (reference sequence). Deletions cut 5 bases from V and 4 bases from J, with 9 bases between. The CDR3 consists of 11 residues.

J is TRBJ2-6 and V is TRBV18; no clear D. Germline-derived CDR1 and CDR2 are KGHSH and LQKENI. This CDR3 is 15 amino acids long. V was trimmed by 6 bases and J by 1 base, leaving 10 bases between them. Here the CDR3 DNA reads TGTGCCAGCTCCCCCCTTCGGTCTGGGGCCAACGTCCTGACTTTC. Translating gives CASSPLRSGANVLTF. The whole variable domain, remainder taken from reference TRBV18 and TRBJ2-6, is NAGVMQNPRHLVRRRGQEARLRCSPMKGHSHVYWYRQLPEEGLKFMVYLQKENIIDESGMPKERFSAEFPKEGPSILRIQQVVRGDSAAYFCASSPLRSGANVLTFGAGSRLTVL.

The gene calls are TRBV5-6 and TRBJ1-1; 11 bases fit TRBD1. The CDR3 has 17 amino acids. Germline lookup yields CDR1 SGHDT and CDR2 YYEEEE. Trimming took 4 bases from V and 1 from J; bases not matched to a gene: 9. The CDR3 reads CASSPRTGGIGNTEAFF. The CDR3 DNA is TGTGCCAGCAGCCCCCGGACAGGGGGCATCGGGAACACTGAAGCTTTCTTT.

V usage is TRBV6-5 and J usage is TRBJ2-7; D may be TRBD1 (6 bases). From germline, CDR1 is MNHEY and CDR2 SVGAGI. V lost 1 base, J lost 11 bases, and 15 bases lay in between. The CDR3 has 13 amino acids. The CDR3 region has the DNA TGTGCCAGCAGTTACTTGACAGGTATGGAGGAGTACTTC. Its protein product is CASSYLTGMEEYF.

This chain connects TRBV19 to TRBJ1-2, with D possibly matching TRBD1 (5 bases). This CDR3 spans 14 amino acids. Germline-derived CDR1 and CDR2 are LNHDA and SQIVND (reference sequence). V lost 7 bases and J 2 bases, leaving 14 bases between the germline ends. The CDR3 sequence is CASTSRGKNYGYTF. In DNA, the CDR3 is TGTGCCAGTACCTCACGGGGGAAAAACTATGGCTACACCTTC.